This T cell receptor beta chain derives from a study of T-cell reconstitution after alpha-beta-depleted transplantation in children. Study outcomes and limitations: It was reported that alpha-beta T cells came from several hundred expanded graft clones (about two months after transplant). T-cell numbers and diversity, one year after transplant, stemmed largely from T cells that were newly produced.

Unique molecular identifiers were incorporated during preparation of the TCRbeta library. Each CDR3 protein gets one entry after TCRdb re-called the PCR reads with MiXCR. The sample lists about 980,000 distinct CDR3 sequences, about 29% occurring once. V was pared by 0 bases and J by 6 bases, with 5 bases of the junction left unmatched. Germline V gives CDR1 MNHEY, CDR2 SVGAGI. The CDR3 extends over 15 amino acids. There are a few counts of this clonotype. Its antigen is still unknown. V is TRBV6-5 and J is TRBJ2-3, with 8 bases fitting TRBD2. The TCR comes from a boy under two years old who had a stem cell transplant for SCID, so the T cells may come from the graft donor. Sequences were derived from PBMCs, mostly from graft donor cells, sampled 360 days after TCRalphabeta/CD19-depleted stem cell transplant. The CDR3, as DNA: TGTGCCAGCAGTTACTCGGCCGCTAGCGGGGATACGCAGTATTTT. It specifies CASSYSAASGDTQYF.